The sequence of this T cell receptor (beta chain) was determined in a study of beta chain features in type 1 diabetes. Sequenced material consisted of expressed TCRB transcripts (all of the isolated RNA was reverse transcribed). Assay used: immunoSEQ multiplex PCR; TCRdb lists only in-frame clones, some missing. The sample yields a few hundred thousand clones, about 16% seen once. Trimming at V came to 5 bases and at J to 3 bases, leaving 5 bases not matched to a gene. The CDR3 loop spans 14 amino acids. In germline, CDR1 is SEHNR, CDR2 FQNEAQ (reference sequence). The chain is built from TRBV7-9 and TRBJ2-3, with TRBD1 identical over 7 bases. This clonotype was obtained from a woman aged 18-30 years in good health. Sequenced: naive CD4+ T cells from blood. In DNA, the CDR3 is TGTGCCAGCAGCGGATCGACAGGGACAGATACGCAGTATTTT. Translation: CASSGSTGTDTQYF.